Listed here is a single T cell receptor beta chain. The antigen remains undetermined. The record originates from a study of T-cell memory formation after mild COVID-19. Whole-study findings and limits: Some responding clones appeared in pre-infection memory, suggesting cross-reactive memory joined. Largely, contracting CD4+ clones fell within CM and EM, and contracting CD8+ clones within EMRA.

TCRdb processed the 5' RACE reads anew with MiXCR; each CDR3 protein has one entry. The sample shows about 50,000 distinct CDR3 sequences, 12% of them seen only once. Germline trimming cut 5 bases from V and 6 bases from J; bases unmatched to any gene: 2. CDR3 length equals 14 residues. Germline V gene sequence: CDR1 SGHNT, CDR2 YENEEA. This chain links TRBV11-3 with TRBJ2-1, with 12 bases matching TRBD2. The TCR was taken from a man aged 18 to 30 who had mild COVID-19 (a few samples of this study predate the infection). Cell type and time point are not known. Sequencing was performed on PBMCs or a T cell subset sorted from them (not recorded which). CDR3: CASSQLAGGNEQFF. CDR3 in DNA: TGTGCCAGCAGCCAACTAGCGGGGGGCAATGAGCAGTTCTTC.